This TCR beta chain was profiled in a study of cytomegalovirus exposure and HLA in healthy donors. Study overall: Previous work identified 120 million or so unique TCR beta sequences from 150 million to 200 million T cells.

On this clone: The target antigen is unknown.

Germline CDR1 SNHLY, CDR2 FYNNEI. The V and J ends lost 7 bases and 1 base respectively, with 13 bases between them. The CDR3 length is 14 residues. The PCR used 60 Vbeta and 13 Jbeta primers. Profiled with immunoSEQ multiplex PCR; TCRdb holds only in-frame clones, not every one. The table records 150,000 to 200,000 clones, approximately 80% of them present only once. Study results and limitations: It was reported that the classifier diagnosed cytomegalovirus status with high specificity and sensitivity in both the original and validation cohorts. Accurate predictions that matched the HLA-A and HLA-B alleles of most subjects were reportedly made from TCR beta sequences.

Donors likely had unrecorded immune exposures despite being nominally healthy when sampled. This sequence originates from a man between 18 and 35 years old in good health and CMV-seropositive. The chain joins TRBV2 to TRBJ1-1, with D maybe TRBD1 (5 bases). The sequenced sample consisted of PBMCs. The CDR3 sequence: CASKAGQWNTEAFF. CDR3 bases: TGTGCCAGCAAGGCGGGGCAGTGGAACACTGAAGCTTTCTTT.